The entry below gives a single TCR beta chain sequence along with its context. Its antigen is currently unknown. Trimming took 2 bases from V and 3 from J, leaving 14 bases between them. The CDR3 spans 15 residues. Looked up from germline, CDR1 is MNHEY and CDR2 is SMNVEV (reference sequence). Original analysis: Filtering differed since immunoSEQ provided only junctions, with no quality scores. TCRdb keeps only in-frame clones here, not all; method: immunoSEQ multiplex PCR. The DNA was the basis for D and trimming; V, J and clone size are from that table. The repertoire holds about 2,500,000 clones, with around nine tenths as singletons. The record originates from a study of shared clonotypes between healthy human individuals. Findings and limits, study-wide: With a handful of donors compared, approximately 5.5% of naive CD4 clonotypes were shared. The sampled material consisted only of blood, and tissue repertoires are likely to differ. Naive subsets generally had larger estimated richness than memory subsets.

The chain employs TRBV27 and TRBJ2-7, with D tentatively TRBD1 (6 bases). The receptor was derived from a man aged 18 to 30 in good health. Sequencing was carried out using naive CD4+ T cells sorted from blood. This sample's subset: CD45RA+ positively selected. The CDR3 nucleotides are TGTGCCAGCAGTTTAGCCTCAGGGGCAGTCTACGAGCAGTACTTC. Translation gives CASSLASGAVYEQYF.